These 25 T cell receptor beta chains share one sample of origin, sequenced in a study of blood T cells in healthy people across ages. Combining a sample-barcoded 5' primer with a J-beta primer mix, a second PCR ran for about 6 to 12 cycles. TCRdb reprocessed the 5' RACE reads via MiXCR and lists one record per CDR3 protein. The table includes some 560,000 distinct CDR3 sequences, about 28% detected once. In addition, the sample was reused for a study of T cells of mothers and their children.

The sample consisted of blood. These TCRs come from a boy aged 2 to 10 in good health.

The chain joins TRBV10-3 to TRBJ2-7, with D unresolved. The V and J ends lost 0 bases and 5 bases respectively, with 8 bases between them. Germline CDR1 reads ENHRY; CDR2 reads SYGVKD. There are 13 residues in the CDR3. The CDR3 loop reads CAISESPSHEQYF. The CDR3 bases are TGTGCCATCAGTGAGTCCCCCAGCCACGAGCAGTACTTC.

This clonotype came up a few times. The CDR3, as DNA: TGTGCCAGCAGTTACGGGGACAGGGGAGGCGAGCAGTACTTC. It specifies CASSYGDRGGEQYF. This chain uses TRBV6-2 or TRBV6-3 with TRBJ2-5, with 10 bases fitting TRBD1. The better agreement between TRBJ2-7 and the DNA end casts doubt on the J call. Germline V gives CDR1 MNHEY, CDR2 SVGEGT. The CDR3 runs to 14 residues.

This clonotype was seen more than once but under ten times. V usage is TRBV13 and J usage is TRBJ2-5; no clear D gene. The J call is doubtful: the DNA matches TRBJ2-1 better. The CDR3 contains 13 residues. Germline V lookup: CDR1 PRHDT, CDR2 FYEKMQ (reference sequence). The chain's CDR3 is CASSLPGYNEQFF. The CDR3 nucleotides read TGTGCCAGCAGCTTACCAGGTTACAATGAGCAGTTCTTC.

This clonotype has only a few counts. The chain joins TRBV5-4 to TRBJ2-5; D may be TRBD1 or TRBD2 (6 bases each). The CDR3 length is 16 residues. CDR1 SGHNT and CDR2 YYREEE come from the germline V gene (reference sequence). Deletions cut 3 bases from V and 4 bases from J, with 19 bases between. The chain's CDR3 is CASSSKAGRGRETQYF. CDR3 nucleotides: TGTGCCAGCAGCTCCAAAGCGGGTAGGGGGAGAGAGACCCAGTACTTC.

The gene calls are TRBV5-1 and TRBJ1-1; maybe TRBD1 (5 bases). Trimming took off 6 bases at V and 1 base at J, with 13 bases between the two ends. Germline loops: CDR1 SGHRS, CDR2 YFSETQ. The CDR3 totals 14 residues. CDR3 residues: CASTSGLKNTEAFF. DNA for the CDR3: TGCGCCAGCACCTCGGGACTTAAGAACACTGAAGCTTTCTTT.

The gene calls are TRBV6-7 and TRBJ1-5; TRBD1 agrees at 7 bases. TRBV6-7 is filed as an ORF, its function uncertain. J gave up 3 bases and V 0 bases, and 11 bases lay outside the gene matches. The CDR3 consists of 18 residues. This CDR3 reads CASSYSNFPGTVNQPQHF. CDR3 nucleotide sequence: TGTGCCAGCAGTTACTCGAATTTCCCCGGGACAGTCAATCAGCCCCAGCATTTT.

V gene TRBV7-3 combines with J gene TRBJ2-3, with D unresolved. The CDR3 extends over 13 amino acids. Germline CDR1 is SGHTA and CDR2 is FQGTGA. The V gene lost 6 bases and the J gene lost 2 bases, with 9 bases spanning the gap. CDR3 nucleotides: TGTGCCAGCAGTGCGGTTAACACAGATACGCAGTATTTT. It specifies CASSAVNTDTQYF.

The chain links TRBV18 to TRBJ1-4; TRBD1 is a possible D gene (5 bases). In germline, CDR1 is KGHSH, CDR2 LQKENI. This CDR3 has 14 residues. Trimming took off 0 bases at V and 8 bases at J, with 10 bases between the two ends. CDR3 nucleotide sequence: TGTGCCAGCTCACCACCGGGGCAGGAGGAAAAACTGTTTTTT. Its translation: CASSPPGQEEKLFF.

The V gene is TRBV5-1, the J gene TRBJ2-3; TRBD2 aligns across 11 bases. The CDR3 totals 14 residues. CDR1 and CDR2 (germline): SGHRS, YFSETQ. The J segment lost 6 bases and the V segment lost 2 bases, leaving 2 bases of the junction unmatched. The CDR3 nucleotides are TGCGCCAGCAGCTTACTAGCGGGGGATGATACGCAGTATTTT. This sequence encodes CASSLLAGDDTQYF.

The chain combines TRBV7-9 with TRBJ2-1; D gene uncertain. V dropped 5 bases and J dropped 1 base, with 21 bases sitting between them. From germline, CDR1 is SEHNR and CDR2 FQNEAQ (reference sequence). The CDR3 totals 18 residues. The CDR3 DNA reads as TGTGCCAGCAGCCCCCATGAGGCCCCTAGAGCTTCCTACAATGAGCAGTTCTTC. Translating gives CASSPHEAPRASYNEQFF.

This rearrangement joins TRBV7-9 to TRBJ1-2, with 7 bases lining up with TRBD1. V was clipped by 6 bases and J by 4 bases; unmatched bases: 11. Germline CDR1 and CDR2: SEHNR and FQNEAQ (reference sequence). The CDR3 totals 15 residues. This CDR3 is CASRGADRPSYGYTF. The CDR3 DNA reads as TGTGCCAGCAGGGGGGCGGACAGGCCGAGCTATGGCTACACCTTC.

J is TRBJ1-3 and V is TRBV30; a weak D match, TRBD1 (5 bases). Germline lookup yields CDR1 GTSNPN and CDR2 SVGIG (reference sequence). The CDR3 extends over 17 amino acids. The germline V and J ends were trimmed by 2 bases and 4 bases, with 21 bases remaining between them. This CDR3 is CAWSLYTGQGKGNTIYF. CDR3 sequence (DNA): TGTGCCTGGAGTCTTTACACGGGGCAGGGTAAAGGAAACACCATATATTTT.

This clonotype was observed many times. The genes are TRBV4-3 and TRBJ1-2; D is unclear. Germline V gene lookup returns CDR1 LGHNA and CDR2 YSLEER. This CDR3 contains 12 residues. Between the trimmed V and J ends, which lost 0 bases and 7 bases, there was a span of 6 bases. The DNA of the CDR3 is TGCGCCAGCAGCCAAGATGGAGGTGGCTACACCTTC. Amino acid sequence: CASSQDGGGYTF.

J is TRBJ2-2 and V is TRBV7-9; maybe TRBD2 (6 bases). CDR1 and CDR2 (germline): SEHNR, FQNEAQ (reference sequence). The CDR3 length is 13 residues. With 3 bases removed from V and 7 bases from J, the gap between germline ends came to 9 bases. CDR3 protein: CASSFGGRGELFF. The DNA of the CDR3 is TGTGCCAGCAGCTTCGGGGGACGCGGGGAGCTGTTTTTT. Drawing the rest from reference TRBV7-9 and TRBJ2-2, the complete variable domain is DTGVSQNPRHKITKRGQNVTFRCDPISEHNRLYWYRQTLGQGPEFLTYFQNEAQLEKSRLLSDRFSAERPKGSFSTLEIQRTEQGDSAMYLCASSFGGRGELFFGEGSRLTVL.

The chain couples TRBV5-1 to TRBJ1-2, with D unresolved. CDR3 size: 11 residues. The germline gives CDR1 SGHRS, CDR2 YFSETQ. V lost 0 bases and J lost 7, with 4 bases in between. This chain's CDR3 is CASSLGSGYTF. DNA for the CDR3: TGCGCCAGCAGCTTGGGGTCTGGCTACACCTTC.

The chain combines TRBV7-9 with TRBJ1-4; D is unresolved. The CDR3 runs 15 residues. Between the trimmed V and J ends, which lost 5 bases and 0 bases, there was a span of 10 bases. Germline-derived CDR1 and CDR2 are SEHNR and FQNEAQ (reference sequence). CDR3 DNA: TGTGCCAGCAGCCTCTCAATTGCAACTAATGAAAAACTGTTTTTT. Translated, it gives CASSLSIATNEKLFF.

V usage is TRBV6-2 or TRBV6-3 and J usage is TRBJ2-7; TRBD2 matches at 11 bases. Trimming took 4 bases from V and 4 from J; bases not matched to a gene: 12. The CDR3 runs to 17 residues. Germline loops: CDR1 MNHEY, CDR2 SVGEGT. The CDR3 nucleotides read TGTGCCAGCAGTTCAACGACTAGCGGGGTATCTCCTTACGAGCAGTACTTC. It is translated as CASSSTTSGVSPYEQYF.

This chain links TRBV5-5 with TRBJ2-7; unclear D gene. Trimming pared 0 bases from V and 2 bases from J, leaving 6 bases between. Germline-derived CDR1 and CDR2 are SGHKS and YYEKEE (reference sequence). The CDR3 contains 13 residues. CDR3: CASSLEFPYEQYF. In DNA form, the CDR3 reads TGTGCCAGCAGCTTGGAGTTCCCCTACGAGCAGTACTTC. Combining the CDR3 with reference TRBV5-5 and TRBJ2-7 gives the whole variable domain DAGVTQSPTHLIKTRGQQVTLRCSPISGHKSVSWYQQVLGQGPQFIFQYYEKEERGRGNFPDRFSARQFPNYSSELNVNALLLGDSALYLCASSLEFPYEQYFGPGTRLTVT.

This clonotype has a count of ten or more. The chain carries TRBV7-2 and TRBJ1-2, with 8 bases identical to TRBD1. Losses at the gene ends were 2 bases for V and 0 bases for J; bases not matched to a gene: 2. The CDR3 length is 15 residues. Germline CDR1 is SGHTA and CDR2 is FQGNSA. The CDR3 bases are TGTGCCAGCAGCTTACTGACAGGGGCTAACTATGGCTACACCTTC. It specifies CASSLLTGANYGYTF.

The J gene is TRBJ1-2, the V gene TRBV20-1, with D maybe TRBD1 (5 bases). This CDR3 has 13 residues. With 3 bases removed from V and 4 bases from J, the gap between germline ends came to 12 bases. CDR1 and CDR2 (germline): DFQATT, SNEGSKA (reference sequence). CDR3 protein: CSASWGDSYGYTF. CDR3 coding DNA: TGCAGTGCTAGTTGGGGAGACAGCTATGGCTACACCTTC.

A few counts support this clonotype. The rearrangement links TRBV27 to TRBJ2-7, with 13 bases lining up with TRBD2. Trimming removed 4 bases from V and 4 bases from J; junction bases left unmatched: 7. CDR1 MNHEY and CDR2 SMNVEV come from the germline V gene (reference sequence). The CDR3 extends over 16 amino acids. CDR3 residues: CASSSLTSGRTYEQYF. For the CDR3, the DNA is TGTGCCAGCAGTTCCTTGACTAGCGGGAGGACGTACGAGCAGTACTTC.

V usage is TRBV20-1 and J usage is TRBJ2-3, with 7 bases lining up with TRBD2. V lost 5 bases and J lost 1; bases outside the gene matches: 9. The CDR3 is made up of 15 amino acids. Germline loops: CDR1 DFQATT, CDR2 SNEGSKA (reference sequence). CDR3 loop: CSARPWSGGTDTQYF. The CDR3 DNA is TGCAGTGCTCGCCCGTGGAGCGGGGGCACAGATACGCAGTATTTT.

The CDR3: CAISEGGQGKGETQYF. The DNA for the CDR3 is TGTGCCATCAGTGAAGGGGGACAGGGGAAGGGAGAGACCCAGTACTTC. The V and J genes are TRBV10-3 and TRBJ2-5, with 10 bases aligning to TRBD1. There are 16 residues in the CDR3. Trimming took 3 bases from V and 4 from J; bases not matched to a gene: 8. In germline, CDR1 is ENHRY, CDR2 SYGVKD.

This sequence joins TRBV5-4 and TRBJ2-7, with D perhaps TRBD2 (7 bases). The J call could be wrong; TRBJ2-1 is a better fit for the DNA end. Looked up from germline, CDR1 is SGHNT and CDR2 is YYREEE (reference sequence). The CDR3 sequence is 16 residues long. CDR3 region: CASSRRAGAYYNEQFF. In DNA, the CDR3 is TGTGCCAGCAGCCGCCGGGCGGGGGCTTACTACAATGAGCAGTTCTTC.

The CDR3 DNA follows: TGTGCCAGCAGTCTTCTAGCGGGGGCCGCCTACGAGCAGTACTTC. Its translation: CASSLLAGAAYEQYF. The chain employs TRBV12-3 or TRBV12-4 and TRBJ2-7, with 10 positions matching TRBD2. The CDR3 consists of 15 residues. With V trimmed by 5 bases and J by 2 bases, 6 bases remained unmatched.